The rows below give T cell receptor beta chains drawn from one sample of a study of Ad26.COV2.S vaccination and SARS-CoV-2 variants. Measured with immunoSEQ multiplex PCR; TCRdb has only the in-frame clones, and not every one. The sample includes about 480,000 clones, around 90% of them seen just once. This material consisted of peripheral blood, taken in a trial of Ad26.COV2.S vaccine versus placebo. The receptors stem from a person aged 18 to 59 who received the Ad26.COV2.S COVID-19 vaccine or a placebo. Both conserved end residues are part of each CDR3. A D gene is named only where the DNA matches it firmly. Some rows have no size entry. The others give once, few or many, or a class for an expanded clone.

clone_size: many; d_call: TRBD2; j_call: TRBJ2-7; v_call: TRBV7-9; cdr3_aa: CASSPPPTGGYEQYF; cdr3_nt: TGTGCCAGCAGCCCACCCCCTACGGGAGGTTACGAGCAGTACTTC
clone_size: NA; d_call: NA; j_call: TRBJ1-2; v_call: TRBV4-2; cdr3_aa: CASSQVRGYTF; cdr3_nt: TGTGCCAGCAGCCAAGTGCGTGGCTACACCTTC
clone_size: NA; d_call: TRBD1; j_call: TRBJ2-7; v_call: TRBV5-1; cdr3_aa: CASSSSTGGEQYF; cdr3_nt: TGCGCCAGCAGCTCTTCAACAGGGGGCGAGCAGTACTTC
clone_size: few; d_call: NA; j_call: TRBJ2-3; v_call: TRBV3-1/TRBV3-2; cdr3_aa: CASSQRQGTDTQYF; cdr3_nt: TGTGCCAGCAGTCAAAGACAGGGCACAGATACGCAGTATTTT
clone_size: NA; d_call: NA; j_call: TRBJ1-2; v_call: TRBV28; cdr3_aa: CASSPSDRANYGYTF; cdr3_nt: TGTGCCAGCAGCCCGTCGGACAGAGCTAACTATGGCTACACCTTC
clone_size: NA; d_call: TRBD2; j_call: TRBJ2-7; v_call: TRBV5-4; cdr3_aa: CASSLVAGGPYEQYF; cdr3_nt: TGTGCCAGCAGCTTGGTGGCGGGAGGGCCTTACGAGCAGTACTTC
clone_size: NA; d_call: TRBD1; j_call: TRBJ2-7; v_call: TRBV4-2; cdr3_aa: CASSQEWTGAYEQYF; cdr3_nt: TGTGCCAGCAGCCAAGAGTGGACAGGGGCCTACGAGCAGTACTTC
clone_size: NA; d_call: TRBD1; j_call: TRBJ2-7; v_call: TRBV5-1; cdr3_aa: CASSLGTGPSYEQYF; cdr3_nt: TGCGCCAGCAGCTTGGGGACAGGGCCCTCCTACGAGCAGTACTTC
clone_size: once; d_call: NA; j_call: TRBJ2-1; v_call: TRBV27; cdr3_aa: CASSFSTNTNNEQFF; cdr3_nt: TGTGCCAGCAGTTTTTCGACTAATACAAACAATGAGCAGTTCTTC
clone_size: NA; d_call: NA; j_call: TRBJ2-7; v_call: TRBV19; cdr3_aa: CASSVSIGGFGGSPYEQYF; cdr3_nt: TGTGCCAGTAGTGTCTCGATTGGGGGTTTTGGAGGGAGTCCCTACGAGCAGTACTTC
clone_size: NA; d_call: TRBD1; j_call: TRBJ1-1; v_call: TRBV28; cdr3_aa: CASSFPPGTGGQMNTEAFF; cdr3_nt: TGTGCCAGCAGTTTTCCCCCCGGGACAGGGGGTCAGATGAACACTGAAGCTTTCTTT
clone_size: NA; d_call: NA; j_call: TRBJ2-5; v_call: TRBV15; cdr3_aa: CATSRDRSGWTQYF; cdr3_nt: TGTGCCACCAGCAGAGATAGGAGCGGGTGGACCCAGTACTTC
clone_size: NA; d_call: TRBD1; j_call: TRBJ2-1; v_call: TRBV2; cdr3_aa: CASFLRTGGLNEQFF; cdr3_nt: TGTGCCAGCTTTCTCCGGACAGGGGGACTTAATGAGCAGTTCTTC
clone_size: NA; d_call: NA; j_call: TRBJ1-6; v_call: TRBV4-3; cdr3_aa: CASSQSGGSYNSPLHF; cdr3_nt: TGCGCCAGCAGCCAATCGGGGGGCTCCTATAATTCACCCCTCCACTTT
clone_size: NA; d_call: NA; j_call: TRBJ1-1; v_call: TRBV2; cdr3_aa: CASSTRHNTEAFF; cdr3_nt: TGTGCCAGCAGTACCAGACATAACACTGAAGCTTTCTTT
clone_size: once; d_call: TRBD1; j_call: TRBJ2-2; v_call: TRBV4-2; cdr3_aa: CASSRDRDTGELFF; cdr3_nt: TGTGCCAGCAGCCGGGACAGGGACACCGGGGAGCTGTTTTTT
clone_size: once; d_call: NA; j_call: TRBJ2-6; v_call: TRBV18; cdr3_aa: CASSLTRGSSGANVLTF; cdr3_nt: TGTGCCAGCTCATTAACCAGGGGCTCCTCTGGGGCCAACGTCCTGACTTTC
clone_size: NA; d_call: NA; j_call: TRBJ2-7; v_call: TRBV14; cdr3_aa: CASSQVRGYEQYF; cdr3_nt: TGTGCCAGCAGCCAAGTGAGAGGCTACGAGCAGTACTTC
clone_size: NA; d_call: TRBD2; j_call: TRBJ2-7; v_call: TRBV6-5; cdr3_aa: CASSFRTSGSKDEQYF; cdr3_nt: TGTGCCAGCAGTTTTCGGACTAGCGGGAGTAAAGACGAGCAGTACTTC
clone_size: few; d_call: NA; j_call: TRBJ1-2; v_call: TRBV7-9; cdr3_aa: CASSHRLAGIGYTF; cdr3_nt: TGTGCCAGCAGCCACCGACTAGCGGGGATCGGCTACACCTTC
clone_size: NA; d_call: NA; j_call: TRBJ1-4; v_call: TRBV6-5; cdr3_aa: CASRVREGEKLFF; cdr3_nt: TGTGCCAGCAGGGTGAGGGAAGGTGAAAAACTGTTTTTT
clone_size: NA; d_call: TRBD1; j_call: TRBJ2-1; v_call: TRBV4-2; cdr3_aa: CASSLGQGSDEQFF; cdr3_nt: TGTGCCAGCAGCCTCGGACAGGGCTCCGATGAGCAGTTCTTC
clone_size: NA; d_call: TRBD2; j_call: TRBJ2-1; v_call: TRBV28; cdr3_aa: CASSARDYRNPQFF; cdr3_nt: TGTGCCAGCAGTGCCAGGGACTACCGAAACCCGCAGTTCTTC
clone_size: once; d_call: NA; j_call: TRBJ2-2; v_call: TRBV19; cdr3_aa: CASSGQVTGELFF; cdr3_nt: TGTGCCAGTAGTGGGCAGGTAACCGGGGAGCTGTTTTTT
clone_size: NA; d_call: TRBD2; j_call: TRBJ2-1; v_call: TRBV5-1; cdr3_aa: CASSLLAGAVDEQFF; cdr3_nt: TGCGCCAGCAGCTTGTTGGCGGGAGCGGTTGATGAGCAGTTCTTC
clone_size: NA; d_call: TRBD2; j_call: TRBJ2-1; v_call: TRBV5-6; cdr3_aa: CASSLELSRGTRYNEQFF; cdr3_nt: TGTGCCAGCAGCTTGGAGCTCTCCCGTGGGACTAGGTACAATGAGCAGTTCTTC
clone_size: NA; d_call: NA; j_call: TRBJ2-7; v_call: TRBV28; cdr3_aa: CASSPGGQDEQYF; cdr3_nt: TGTGCCAGCAGTCCCGGGGGGCAGGACGAGCAGTACTTC
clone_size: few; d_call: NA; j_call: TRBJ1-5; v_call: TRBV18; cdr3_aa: CASSPVGGNQPQHF; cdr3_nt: TGTGCCAGCTCACCGGTGGGTGGCAATCAGCCCCAGCATTTT
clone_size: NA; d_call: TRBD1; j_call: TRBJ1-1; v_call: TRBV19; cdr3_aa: CASTETGRGTEAFF; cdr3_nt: TGTGCCAGTACCGAGACAGGGCGAGGGACTGAAGCTTTCTTT
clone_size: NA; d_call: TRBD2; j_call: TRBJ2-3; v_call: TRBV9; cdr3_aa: CASKELAASTDTQYF; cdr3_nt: TGTGCCAGCAAGGAACTAGCGGCTAGCACAGATACGCAGTATTTT
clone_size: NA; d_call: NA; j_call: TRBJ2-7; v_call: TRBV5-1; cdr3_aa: CASSLQDTYEQYF; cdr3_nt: TGCGCCAGCAGCTTACAAGATACCTACGAGCAGTACTTC
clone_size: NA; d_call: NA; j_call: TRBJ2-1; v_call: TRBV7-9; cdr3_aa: CASSSRAVHNEQFF; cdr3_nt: TGTGCCAGCAGCTCCCGCGCGGTGCACAATGAGCAGTTCTTC
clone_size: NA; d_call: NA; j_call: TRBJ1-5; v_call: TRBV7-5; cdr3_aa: CARFLQGNQPQHF; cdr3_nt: TGTGCCAGATTCTTACAGGGGAATCAGCCCCAGCATTTT
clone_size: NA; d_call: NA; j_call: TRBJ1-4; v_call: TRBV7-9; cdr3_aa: CASSLVSGVGIEKLFF; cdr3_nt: TGTGCCAGCAGCTTAGTTTCCGGGGTCGGTATTGAAAAACTGTTTTTT
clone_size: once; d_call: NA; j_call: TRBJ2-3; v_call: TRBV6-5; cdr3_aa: CASITGRALSTQYF; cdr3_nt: TGTGCCAGCATAACAGGACGGGCCTTATCTACGCAGTATTTT